The present TCR beta chain was sequenced within a study of blood T cell repertoires in COVID-19. V was cut by 6 bases and J by 0 bases, with 12 bases left in between. The germline gives CDR1 KGHSH, CDR2 LQKENI. The CDR3 is 15 residues long. Profiled with immunoSEQ multiplex PCR; TCRdb holds only in-frame clones, not every one. The sample holds more than 300,000 clones, about 91% seen once. The clonotype originates from a woman in her twenties or thirties with COVID-19, enrolled during active disease. The chain links TRBV18 to TRBJ1-3, with D possibly TRBD1 on 5 matching bases. The sequenced sample was peripheral blood. The CDR3 sequence is CASSLGGSSGNTIYF. In DNA form, the CDR3 reads TGTGCCAGCTCCCTCGGGGGGTCCTCTGGAAACACCATATATTTT.